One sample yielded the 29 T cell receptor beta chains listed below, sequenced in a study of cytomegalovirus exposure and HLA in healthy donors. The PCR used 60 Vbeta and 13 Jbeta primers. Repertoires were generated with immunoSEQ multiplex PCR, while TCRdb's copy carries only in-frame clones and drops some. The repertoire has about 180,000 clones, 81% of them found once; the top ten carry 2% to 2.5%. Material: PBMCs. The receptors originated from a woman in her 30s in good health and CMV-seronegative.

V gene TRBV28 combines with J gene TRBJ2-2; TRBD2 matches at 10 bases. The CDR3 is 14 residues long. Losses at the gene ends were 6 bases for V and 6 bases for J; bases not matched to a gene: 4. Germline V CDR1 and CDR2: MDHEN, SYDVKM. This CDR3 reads CASSLSGRPGELFF. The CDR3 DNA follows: TGTGCCAGCAGCCTTAGCGGGAGGCCCGGGGAGCTGTTTTTT.

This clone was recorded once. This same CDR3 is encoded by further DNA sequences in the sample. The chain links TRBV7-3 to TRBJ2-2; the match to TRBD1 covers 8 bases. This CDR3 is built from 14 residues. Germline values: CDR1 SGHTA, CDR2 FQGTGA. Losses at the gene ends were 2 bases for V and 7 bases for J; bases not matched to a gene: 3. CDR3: CASSLQGASGELFF. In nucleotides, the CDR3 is TGTGCCAGCAGCTTACAGGGGGCGAGCGGGGAGCTGTTTTTT.

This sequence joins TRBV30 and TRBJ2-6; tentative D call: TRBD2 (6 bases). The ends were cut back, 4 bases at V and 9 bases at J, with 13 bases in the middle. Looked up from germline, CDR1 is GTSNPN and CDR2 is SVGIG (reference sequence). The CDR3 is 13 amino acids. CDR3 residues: CAWNGGADNVLTF. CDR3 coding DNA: TGTGCCTGGAACGGAGGGGCGGACAACGTCCTGACTTTC.

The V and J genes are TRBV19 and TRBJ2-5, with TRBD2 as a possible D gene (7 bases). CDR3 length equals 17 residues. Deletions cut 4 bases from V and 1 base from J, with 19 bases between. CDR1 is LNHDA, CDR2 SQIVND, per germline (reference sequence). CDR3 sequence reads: CASSRLGRGGAQETQYF. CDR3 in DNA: TGTGCCAGTAGTAGGTTGGGTCGAGGGGGGGCCCAAGAGACCCAGTACTTC.

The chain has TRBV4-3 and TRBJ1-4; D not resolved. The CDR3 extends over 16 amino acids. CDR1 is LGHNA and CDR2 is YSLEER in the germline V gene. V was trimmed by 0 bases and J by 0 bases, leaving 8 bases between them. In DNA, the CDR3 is TGCGCCAGCAGCCAAGATGGGCAGGCAACTAATGAAAAACTGTTTTTT. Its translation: CASSQDGQATNEKLFF.

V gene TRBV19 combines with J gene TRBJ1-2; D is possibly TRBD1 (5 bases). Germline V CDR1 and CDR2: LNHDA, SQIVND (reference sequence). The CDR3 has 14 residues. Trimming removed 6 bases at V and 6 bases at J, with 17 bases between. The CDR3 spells CASSSTAGLDGYTF. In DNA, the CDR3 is TGTGCCAGTAGCTCAACGGCAGGGTTGGATGGCTACACCTTC.

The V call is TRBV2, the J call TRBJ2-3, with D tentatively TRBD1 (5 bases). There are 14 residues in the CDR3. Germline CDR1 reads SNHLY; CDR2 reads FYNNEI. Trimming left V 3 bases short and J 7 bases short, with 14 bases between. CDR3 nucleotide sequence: TGTGCCAGCAGTGAGTTTCAAGGGGCTTATACGCAGTATTTT. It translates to CASSEFQGAYTQYF.

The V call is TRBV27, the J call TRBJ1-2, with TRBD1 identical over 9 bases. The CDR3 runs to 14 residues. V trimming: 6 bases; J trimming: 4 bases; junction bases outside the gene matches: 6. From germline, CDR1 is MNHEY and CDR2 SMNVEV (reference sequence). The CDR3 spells CASRKQGAGYGYTF. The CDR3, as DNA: TGTGCCAGCAGGAAACAGGGGGCCGGCTATGGCTACACCTTC.

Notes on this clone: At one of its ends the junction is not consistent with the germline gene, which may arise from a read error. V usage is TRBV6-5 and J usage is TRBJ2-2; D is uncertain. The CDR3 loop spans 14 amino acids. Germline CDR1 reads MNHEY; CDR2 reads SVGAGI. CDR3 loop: CASSTYVNPGELFF. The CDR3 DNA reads TGTGCCAGCAGTACCTATGTGAACCCCGGGGAGCTGTTTTTT.

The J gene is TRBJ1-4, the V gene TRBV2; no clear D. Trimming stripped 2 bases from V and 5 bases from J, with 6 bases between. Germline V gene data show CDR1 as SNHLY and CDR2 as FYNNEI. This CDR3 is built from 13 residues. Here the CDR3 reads CASSEFGNEKLFF. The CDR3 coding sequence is TGTGCCAGCAGTGAATTCGGGAATGAAAAACTGTTTTTT.

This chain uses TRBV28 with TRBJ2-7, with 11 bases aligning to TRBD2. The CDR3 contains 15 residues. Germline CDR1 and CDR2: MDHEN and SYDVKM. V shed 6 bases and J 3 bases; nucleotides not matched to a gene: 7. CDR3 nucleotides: TGTGCCAGCAGGATTAGCGGGAGGGCCTTCTACGAGCAGTACTTC. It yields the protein CASRISGRAFYEQYF.

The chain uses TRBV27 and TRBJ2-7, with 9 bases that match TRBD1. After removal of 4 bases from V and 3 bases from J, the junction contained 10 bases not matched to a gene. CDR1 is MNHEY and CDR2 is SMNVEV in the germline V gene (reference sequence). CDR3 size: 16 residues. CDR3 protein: CASSSGTGTGYYEQYF. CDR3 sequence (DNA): TGTGCCAGCAGTTCCGGGACCGGGACAGGGTACTACGAGCAGTACTTC.

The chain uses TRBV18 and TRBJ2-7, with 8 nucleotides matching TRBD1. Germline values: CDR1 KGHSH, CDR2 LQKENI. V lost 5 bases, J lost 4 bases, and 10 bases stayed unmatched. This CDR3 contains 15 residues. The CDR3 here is CASSSDRASGYEQYF. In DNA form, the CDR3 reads TGTGCCAGCTCATCGGACAGGGCGAGTGGTTACGAGCAGTACTTC.

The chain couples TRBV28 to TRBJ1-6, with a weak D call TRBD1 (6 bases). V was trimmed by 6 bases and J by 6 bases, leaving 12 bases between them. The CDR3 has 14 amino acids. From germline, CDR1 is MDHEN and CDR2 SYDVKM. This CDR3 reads CASRPGQLNSPLHF. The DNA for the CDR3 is TGTGCCAGCAGACCTGGACAGCTTAATTCACCCCTCCACTTT.

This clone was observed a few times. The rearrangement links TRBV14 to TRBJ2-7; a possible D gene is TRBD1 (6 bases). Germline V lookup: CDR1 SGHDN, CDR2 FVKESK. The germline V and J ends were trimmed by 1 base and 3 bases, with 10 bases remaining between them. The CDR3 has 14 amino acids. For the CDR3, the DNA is TGTGCCAGCAGCCAAGGTATAGGGGGCTACGAGCAGTACTTC. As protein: CASSQGIGGYEQYF.

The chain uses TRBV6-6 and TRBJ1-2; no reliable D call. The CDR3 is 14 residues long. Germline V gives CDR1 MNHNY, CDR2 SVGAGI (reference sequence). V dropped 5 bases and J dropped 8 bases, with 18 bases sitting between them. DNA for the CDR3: TGTGCCAGCAGTGGAGGATCCCTGACGGGGGGCTACACCTTC. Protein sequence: CASSGGSLTGGYTF.

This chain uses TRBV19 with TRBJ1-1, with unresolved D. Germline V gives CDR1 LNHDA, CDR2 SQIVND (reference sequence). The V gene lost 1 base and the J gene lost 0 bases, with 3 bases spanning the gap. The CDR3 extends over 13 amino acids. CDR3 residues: CASSIAVNTEAFF. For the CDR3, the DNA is TGTGCCAGTAGTATAGCTGTGAACACTGAAGCTTTCTTT.

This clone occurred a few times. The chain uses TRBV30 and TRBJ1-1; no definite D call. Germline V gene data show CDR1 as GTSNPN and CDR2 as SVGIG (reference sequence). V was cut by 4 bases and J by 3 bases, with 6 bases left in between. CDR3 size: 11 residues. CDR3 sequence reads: CAWTVDTEAFF. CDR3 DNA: TGTGCCTGGACCGTCGACACTGAAGCTTTCTTT.

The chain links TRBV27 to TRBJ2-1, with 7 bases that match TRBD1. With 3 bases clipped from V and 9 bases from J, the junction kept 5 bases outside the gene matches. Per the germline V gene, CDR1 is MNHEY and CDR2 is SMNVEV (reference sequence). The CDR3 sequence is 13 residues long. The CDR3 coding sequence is TGTGCCAGCAGTTTCCTAGGGACAGTTGAGCAGTTCTTC. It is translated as CASSFLGTVEQFF.

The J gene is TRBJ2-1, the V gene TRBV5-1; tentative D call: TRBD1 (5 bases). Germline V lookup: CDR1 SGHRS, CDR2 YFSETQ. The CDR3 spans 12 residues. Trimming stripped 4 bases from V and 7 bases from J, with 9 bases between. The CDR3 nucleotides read TGCGCCAGCAGCAAACCAGGGAATGAGCAGTTCTTC. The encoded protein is CASSKPGNEQFF. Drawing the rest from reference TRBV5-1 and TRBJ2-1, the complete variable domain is KAGVTQTPRYLIKTRGQQVTLSCSPISGHRSVSWYQQTPGQGLQFLFEYFSETQRNKGNFPGRFSGRQFSNSRSEMNVSTLELGDSALYLCASSKPGNEQFFGPGTRLTVL.

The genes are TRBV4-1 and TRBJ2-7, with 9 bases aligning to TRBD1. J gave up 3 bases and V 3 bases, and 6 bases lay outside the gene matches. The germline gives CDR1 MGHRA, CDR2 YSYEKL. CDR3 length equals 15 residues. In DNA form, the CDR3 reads TGCGCCAGCAGCCAGGCTTGGACAGGGGTCTACGAGCAGTACTTC. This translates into CASSQAWTGVYEQYF.

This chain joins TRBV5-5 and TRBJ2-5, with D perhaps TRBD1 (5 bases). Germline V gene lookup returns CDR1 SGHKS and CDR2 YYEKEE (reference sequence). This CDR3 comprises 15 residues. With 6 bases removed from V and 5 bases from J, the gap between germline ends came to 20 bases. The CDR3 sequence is CASTKQVQAAETQYF. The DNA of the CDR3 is TGTGCCAGCACCAAACAGGTCCAGGCCGCCGAGACCCAGTACTTC. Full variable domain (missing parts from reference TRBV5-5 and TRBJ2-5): DAGVTQSPTHLIKTRGQQVTLRCSPISGHKSVSWYQQVLGQGPQFIFQYYEKEERGRGNFPDRFSARQFPNYSSELNVNALLLGDSALYLCASTKQVQAAETQYFGPGTRLLVL.

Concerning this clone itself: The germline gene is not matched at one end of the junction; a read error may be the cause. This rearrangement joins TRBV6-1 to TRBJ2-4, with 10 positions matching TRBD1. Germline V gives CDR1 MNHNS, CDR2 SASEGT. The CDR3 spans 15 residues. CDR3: CATQDGTGAKNSQYF. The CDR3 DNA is TGTGCCACCCAAGACGGGACAGGGGCCAAAAACAGTCAGTACTTC.

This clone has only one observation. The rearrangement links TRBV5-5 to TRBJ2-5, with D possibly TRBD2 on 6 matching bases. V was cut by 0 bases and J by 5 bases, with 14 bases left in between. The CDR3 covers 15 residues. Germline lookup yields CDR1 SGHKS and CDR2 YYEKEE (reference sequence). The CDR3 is CASSLVTPGRETQYF. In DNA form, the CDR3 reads TGTGCCAGCAGCTTGGTCACCCCGGGGAGGGAGACCCAGTACTTC.

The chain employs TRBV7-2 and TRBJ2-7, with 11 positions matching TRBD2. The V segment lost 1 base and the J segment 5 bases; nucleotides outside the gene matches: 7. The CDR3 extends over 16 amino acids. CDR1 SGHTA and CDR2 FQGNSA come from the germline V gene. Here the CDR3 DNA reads TGTGCCAGCAGCTTAGTTACTAGCGGGAGCTTCCACGAGCAGTACTTC. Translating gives CASSLVTSGSFHEQYF.

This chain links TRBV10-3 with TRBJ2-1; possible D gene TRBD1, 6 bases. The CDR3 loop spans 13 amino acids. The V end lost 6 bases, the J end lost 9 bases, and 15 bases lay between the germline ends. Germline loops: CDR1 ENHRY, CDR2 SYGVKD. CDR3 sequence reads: CAIRGTQGFEQFF. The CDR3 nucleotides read TGTGCCATCAGGGGGACGCAGGGGTTTGAGCAGTTCTTC.

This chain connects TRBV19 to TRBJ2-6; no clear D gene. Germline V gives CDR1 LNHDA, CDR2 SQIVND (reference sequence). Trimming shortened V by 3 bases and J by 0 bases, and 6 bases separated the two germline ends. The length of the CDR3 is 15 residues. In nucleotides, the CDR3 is TGTGCCAGTAGTATCAGAGGCTCTGGGGCCAACGTCCTGACTTTC. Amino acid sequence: CASSIRGSGANVLTF.

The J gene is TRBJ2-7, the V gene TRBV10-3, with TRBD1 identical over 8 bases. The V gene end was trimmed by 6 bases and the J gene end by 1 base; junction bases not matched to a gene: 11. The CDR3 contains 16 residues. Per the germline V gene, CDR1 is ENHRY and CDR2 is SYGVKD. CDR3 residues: CAIRAGGSVGSYEQYF. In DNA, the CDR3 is TGTGCCATCAGGGCAGGGGGCTCGGTGGGATCCTACGAGCAGTACTTC.

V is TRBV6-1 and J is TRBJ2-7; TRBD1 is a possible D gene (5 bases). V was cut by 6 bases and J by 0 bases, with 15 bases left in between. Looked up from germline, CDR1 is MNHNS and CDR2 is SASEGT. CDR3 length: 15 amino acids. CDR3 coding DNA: TGTGCCAGCAGACAAACAGGCCTCAGCTCCTACGAGCAGTACTTC. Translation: CASRQTGLSSYEQYF.